These 15 T cell receptor beta chains came from one sample sequenced in a study of T cell clusters in autoimmune cytopenias. About 37,500 genome equivalents of blood DNA were amplified for TRB. Multiplex touch-down PCR amplified TRB using TRB-A and TRB-B pools in one tube. TCRdb re-called the multiplex PCR reads and gives one entry per CDR3 protein, without DNA. The table for this sample gives over a thousand distinct CDR3 sequences. Sequencing used peripheral blood. These receptor sequences come from a human donor with an autoimmune cytopenia or autoimmune hepatitis (not recorded which).

The chain couples TRBV25-1 to TRBJ1-5; there is no DNA to check the TCRdb D call of TRBD1. The CDR3 has 15 residues. The germline CDR1 and CDR2 sequences are MGHDK and SYGVNS. The CDR3 loop is CASSAEGNNAQPQHF. Full variable domain (outside the CDR3, taken from reference TRBV25-1 and TRBJ1-5): EADIYQTPRYLVIGTGKKITLECSQTMGHDKMYWYQQDPGMELHLIHYSYGVNSTEKGDLSSESTVSRIRTEHFPLTLESARPSHTSQYLCASSAEGNNAQPQHFGDGTRLSIL.

Judged by frequency, this clonotype is medium-sized. The chain recombines TRBV27 with TRBJ2-1; TCRdb selects TRBD1, and the lack of DNA leaves this call unchecked. This CDR3 comprises 13 residues. Germline V lookup: CDR1 MNHEY, CDR2 SMNVEV (reference sequence). CDR3: CASSRQGTNEQFF.

The chain recombines TRBV5-6 with TRBJ1-1. CDR3 length equals 15 residues. Germline lookup yields CDR1 SGHDT and CDR2 YYEEEE. CDR3 sequence reads: CASSFRTFMNTEAFF. Looking up the rest from reference TRBV5-6 and TRBJ1-1 gives the full variable domain: DAGVTQSPTHLIKTRGQQVTLRCSPKSGHDTVSWYQQALGQGPQFIFQYYEEEERQRGNFPDRFSGHQFPNYSSELNVNALLLGDSALYLCASSFRTFMNTEAFFGQGTRLTVV.

This clonotype shows up as medium-sized by frequency. The chain is built from TRBV5-6 and TRBJ2-5. CDR1 and CDR2 from the germline V gene are SGHDT and YYEEEE. The CDR3 runs 14 residues. CDR3 amino acids: CASSLGLSRETQYF.

This clonotype shows up as medium-sized (0.01 to 0.1%) by frequency. This CDR3 is CASSAETGADGGYEQYF. The chain employs TRBV19 and TRBJ2-7; no DNA is available, so the TRBD1 call from TCRdb remains unchecked. CDR1 and CDR2 from the germline V gene are LNHDA and SQIVND (reference sequence). The CDR3 spans 17 residues. Together with reference TRBV19 and TRBJ2-7, the CDR3 gives the full variable domain: DGGITQSPKYLFRKEGQNVTLSCEQNLNHDAMYWYRQDPGQGLRLIYYSQIVNDFQKGDIAEGYSVSREKKESFPLTVTSAQKNPTAFYLCASSAETGADGGYEQYFGPGTRLTVT.

This chain joins TRBV30 and TRBJ2-7; TCRdb's assignment of TRBD1 cannot be checked, as there is no DNA. This CDR3 is built from 14 residues. Germline-derived CDR1 and CDR2 are GTSNPN and SVGIG (reference sequence). CDR3 amino acids: CAWTVDQGGYEQYF.

By frequency, this clonotype is medium-sized (0.01 to 0.1%). The chain links TRBV15 to TRBJ2-7; with no DNA, the TCRdb D assignment of TRBD2 cannot be verified. Germline V lookup: CDR1 LNHNV, CDR2 YYDKDF (reference sequence). The CDR3 sequence is 15 residues long. The CDR3 is CATSRDLAGRYEQYF.

V usage is TRBV5-1 and J usage is TRBJ1-6. The CDR3 is 13 amino acids. Looked up from germline, CDR1 is SGHRS and CDR2 is YFSETQ. The CDR3 here is CASSWGSNSPLHF.

The genes are TRBV20-1 and TRBJ1-1. The CDR3 spans 12 residues. Per the germline V gene, CDR1 is DFQATT and CDR2 is SNEGSKA (reference sequence). The CDR3: CSANRLGTEAFF.

V gene TRBV7-9 combines with J gene TRBJ1-1; TCRdb's D call, TRBD1, is unchecked because there is no DNA. This CDR3 contains 14 residues. Germline CDR1 reads SEHNR; CDR2 reads FQNEAQ (reference sequence). CDR3 residues: CASSLARPKVEAFF.

This clonotype is called medium-sized (0.01 to 0.1%) based on its frequency. The gene calls are TRBV12-3 or TRBV12-4 and TRBJ2-1. This CDR3 is 15 amino acids long. CDR3 loop: CASAIALTSYNEQFF.

This clonotype is identified as large (0.1 to 1%) from frequency. V and J are TRBV12-3 or TRBV12-4 and TRBJ1-2. This CDR3 has 11 residues. The CDR3 is CASTTVSGYTF.

Its frequency marks this clonotype as medium-sized. CDR3 region: CASSYIRLRGLAPYEQYF. This sequence joins TRBV6-5 and TRBJ2-7; TCRdb's D call, TRBD2, is unchecked because there is no DNA. The length of the CDR3 is 18 residues. Germline assignment: CDR1 MNHEY and CDR2 SVGAGI.

The chain uses TRBV6-5 and TRBJ1-2; TCRdb outputs TRBD1, but without DNA this stays unchecked. Per germline, CDR1 MNHEY and CDR2 SVGAGI. The CDR3 is 11 residues long. The CDR3 reads CASSYGGGYTF.

This clonotype is deemed medium-sized by its frequency. The chain has TRBV30 and TRBJ1-1; TCRdb picks TRBD1, but there is no DNA to check that call. The CDR3 covers 15 residues. Germline CDR1 GTSNPN, CDR2 SVGIG (reference sequence). CDR3 region: CAWSVDNGANTEAFF. The variable domain in full, with the rest retrieved from reference TRBV30 and TRBJ1-1, is SQTIHQWPATLVQPVGSPLSLECTVEGTSNPNLYWYRQAAGRGLQLLFYSVGIGQISSEVPQNLSASRPQDRQFILSSKKLLLSDSGFYLCAWSVDNGANTEAFFGQGTRLTVV.